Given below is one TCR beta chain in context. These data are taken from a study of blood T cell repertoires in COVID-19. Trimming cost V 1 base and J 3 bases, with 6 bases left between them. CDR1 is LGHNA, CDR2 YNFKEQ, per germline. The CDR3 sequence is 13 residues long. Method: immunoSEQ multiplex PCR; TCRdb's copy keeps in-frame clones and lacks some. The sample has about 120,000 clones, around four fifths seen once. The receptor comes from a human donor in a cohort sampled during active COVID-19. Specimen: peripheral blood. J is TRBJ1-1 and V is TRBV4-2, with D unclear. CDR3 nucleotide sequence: TGTGCCAGCAGCCAAGTTCGTGACACTGAAGCTTTCTTT. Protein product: CASSQVRDTEAFF.